The source of this T cell receptor (beta chain) is a study of beta chain features in type 1 diabetes. Study background: Comparable age, gender and cell yields were observed in patients relative to healthy donors. Study conclusions and caveats: Among all four CD4+ subsets, Type 1 diabetes patients had TCRB CDR3s that were moderately but significantly shorter. TCRB repertoires of naive, central memory and Treg cells appeared more similar among patients than among healthy donors. Type 1 diabetes patients showed fewer insertions and more deletions at VDJ junctions.

Comments on this clone: The antigen is not known.

Per the germline V gene, CDR1 is LGHNT and CDR2 is FRNRAP. J lost 5 bases, V lost 1 base, and 4 bases had no gene match. This CDR3 region has 14 residues. Expressed TCRB transcripts were sequenced because the isolated RNA had all been reverse transcribed beforehand. Clones were read by immunoSEQ multiplex PCR, and TCRdb kept only the in-frame ones, dropping some. Seen here are 500,000 to 800,000 clones, around 12% observed once, and the top ten hold more than 0.095%. The rearrangement uses TRBV12-5 and TRBJ2-7; 8 bases line up with TRBD1. The specimen was naive CD4+ T cells from blood. This receptor was taken from a man younger than 45 with type 1 diabetes. Here the CDR3 reads CASGLGQGAHEQYF. The CDR3 DNA is TGTGCTAGTGGTTTGGGGCAGGGGGCCCACGAGCAGTACTTC. The variable domain in full, with the rest retrieved from reference TRBV12-5 and TRBJ2-7, is DARVTQTPRHKVTEMGQEVTMRCQPILGHNTVFWYRQTMMQGLELLAYFRNRAPLDDSGMPKDRFSAEMPDATLATLKIQPSEPRDSAVYFCASGLGQGAHEQYFGPGTRLTVT.